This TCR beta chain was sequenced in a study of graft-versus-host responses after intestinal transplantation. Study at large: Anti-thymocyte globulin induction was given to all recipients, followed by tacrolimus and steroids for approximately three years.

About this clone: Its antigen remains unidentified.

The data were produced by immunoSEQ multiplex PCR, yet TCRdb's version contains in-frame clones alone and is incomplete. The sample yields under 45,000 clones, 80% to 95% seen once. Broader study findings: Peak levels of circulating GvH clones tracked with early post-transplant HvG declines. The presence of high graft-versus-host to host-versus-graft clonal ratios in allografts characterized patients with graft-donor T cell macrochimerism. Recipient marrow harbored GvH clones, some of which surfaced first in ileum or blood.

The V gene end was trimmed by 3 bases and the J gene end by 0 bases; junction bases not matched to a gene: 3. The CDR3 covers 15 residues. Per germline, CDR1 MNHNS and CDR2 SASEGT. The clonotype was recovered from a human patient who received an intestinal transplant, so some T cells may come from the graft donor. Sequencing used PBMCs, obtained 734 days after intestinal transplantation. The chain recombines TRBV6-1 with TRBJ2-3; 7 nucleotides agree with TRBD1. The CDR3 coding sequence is TGTGCCAGCAGTGATCTGACAGGGAGCACAGATACGCAGTATTTT. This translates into CASSDLTGSTDTQYF.